This TCR beta chain was recorded in a study of T-cell reconstitution after alpha-beta-depleted transplantation in children. Points from the study as a whole: T-cell numbers and diversity one year post-transplant derived largely from freshly generated T cells. As was reported, about two months after transplant, alpha-beta T cells came from several hundred expanded graft clones. Some patients owed their high day-60 TCRbeta diversity to surviving recipient T cells and thymic progenitors.

Concerning this clonotype itself: What it binds is unknown.

Unique molecular identifiers were incorporated when the TCRbeta library was constructed. TCRdb reprocessed the PCR reads with MiXCR, giving one entry per CDR3 protein. The sample consists of hundreds of thousands of distinct CDR3 sequences, 20% to 30% of them appearing once. J was trimmed by 2 bases and V by 3 bases; bases with no gene match: 6. The CDR3 sequence is 15 residues long. This chain links TRBV12-3 or TRBV12-4 with TRBJ2-7; 8 bases are shared with TRBD1. The clonotype was recovered from a female patient under 10 years old who had a stem cell transplant for congenital amegakaryocytic thrombocytopenia, so the T cells may come from the graft donor. Specimen: PBMCs, mostly from graft donor cells, collected 360 days after TCRalphabeta/CD19-depleted stem cell transplant. The CDR3 DNA reads as TGTGCCAGCAGTTTTTCGTCGGGACAGGCCTACGAGCAGTACTTC. Protein product: CASSFSSGQAYEQYF.